The 19 T cell receptor beta chains below come from one sample, sequenced in a study of PD-1 and CTLA-4 blockade in melanoma. Profiled with immunoSEQ multiplex PCR; TCRdb holds only in-frame clones, not every one. The profile shows around 20,000 clones, approximately 89% of them singletons. Sequences were derived from CD8+ T cells from peripheral blood, sampled before anti-PD-1 treatment. The receptors stem from a human donor with melanoma.

The chain links TRBV24-1 to TRBJ2-3, with 8 positions matching TRBD1. This CDR3 has 15 residues. CDR1 and CDR2 from the germline V gene are KGHDR and SFDVKD. Losses at the gene ends were 5 bases for V and 4 bases for J; bases not matched to a gene: 7. The CDR3 protein is CATSAWTGSSDTQYF. The CDR3 region has the DNA TGTGCCACCAGTGCCTGGACAGGGTCATCAGATACGCAGTATTTT.

CDR3 coding DNA: TGTGCCAGCAGCAAGGGGGACAGGGTAATCCTAGACGACACTGAAGCTTTCTTT. Its protein is CASSKGDRVILDDTEAFF. The rearrangement joins TRBV11-2 to TRBJ1-1, with 9 bases lining up with TRBD1. CDR1 is SGHAT and CDR2 is FQNNGV in the germline V gene. The CDR3 runs 18 residues. The junction had 16 bases not matched to a gene; V was cut back by 5 bases and J by 3 bases.

This clone was counted between two and nine times. V usage is TRBV6-1 and J usage is TRBJ2-7; TRBD1 matches 8 bases. The CDR3 loop spans 15 amino acids. Germline loops: CDR1 MNHNS, CDR2 SASEGT. The J segment lost 4 bases and the V segment lost 1 base, leaving 6 bases of the junction unmatched. The CDR3 here is CASSEGQGTWYEQYF. The CDR3 bases are TGTGCCAGCAGTGAAGGACAGGGGACATGGTACGAGCAGTACTTC.

The rearrangement joins TRBV28 to TRBJ2-3, with 10 bases lining up with TRBD1. The germline CDR1 and CDR2 sequences are MDHEN and SYDVKM. The V and J ends lost 2 bases and 5 bases, in that order; junction bases with no gene match: 4. This CDR3 has 15 residues. In DNA form, the CDR3 reads TGTGCCAGCAGTTTAAGGACAGGGGGTAAAGATACGCAGTATTTT. This translates into CASSLRTGGKDTQYF. The entire variable domain, with the rest obtained from reference TRBV28 and TRBJ2-3, is as follows: DVKVTQSSRYLVKRTGEKVFLECVQDMDHENMFWYRQDPGLGLRLIYFSYDVKMKEKGDIPEGYSVSREKKERFSLILESASTNQTSMYLCASSLRTGGKDTQYFGPGTRLTVL.

V and J are TRBV27 and TRBJ2-5, with D possibly being TRBD1 (5 bases). Deletions cut 6 bases from V and 2 bases from J, with 13 bases between. CDR3 size: 14 residues. Germline V gives CDR1 MNHEY, CDR2 SMNVEV (reference sequence). In DNA form, the CDR3 reads TGTGCCAGCAGAAGGGGCGGATGGCAAGAGACCCAGTACTTC. Its protein is CASRRGGWQETQYF.

The CDR3 bases are TGTGCCAGCTCACCCCAGACAGGGAACACTGAAGCTTTCTTT. It encodes CASSPQTGNTEAFF. V is TRBV18 and J is TRBJ1-1; D may be TRBD1 (6 bases). This CDR3 has 14 residues. V lost 3 bases and J lost 1, with 9 bases in between. Germline V gene lookup returns CDR1 KGHSH and CDR2 LQKENI.

This clone has just a few counts. The rearrangement links TRBV5-4 to TRBJ1-3, with D uncertain. V was shortened by 0 bases and J by 2 bases, with 9 bases between the two germline ends. The CDR3 loop spans 15 amino acids. Germline assignment: CDR1 SGHNT and CDR2 YYREEE (reference sequence). CDR3 amino acids: CASSLAVGPGNTIYF. The DNA for the CDR3 is TGTGCCAGCAGCTTGGCGGTTGGGCCTGGAAACACCATATATTTT.

This CDR3 is CASSPTGHMNTEAFF. The CDR3 nucleotides read TGTGCCAGCAGTCCCACGGGACACATGAACACTGAAGCTTTCTTT. V usage is TRBV13 and J usage is TRBJ1-1; possibly TRBD1 for D (6 bases). Germline CDR1 reads PRHDT; CDR2 reads FYEKMQ (reference sequence). With 6 bases removed from V and 0 bases from J, the gap between germline ends came to 14 bases. The CDR3 covers 15 residues.

The gene calls are TRBV28 and TRBJ2-2; unclear D gene. Trimming left V 3 bases short and J 1 base short, with 6 bases between. CDR1 and CDR2 from the germline V gene are MDHEN and SYDVKM. The CDR3 covers 14 residues. The CDR3 reads CASSFLGNTGELFF. CDR3 DNA sequence: TGTGCCAGCAGTTTTCTGGGGAACACCGGGGAGCTGTTTTTT.

The CDR3 reads CASSPTLGTYSNQPQHF. CDR3 sequence (DNA): TGTGCCAGCAGTCCTACACTCGGGACTTATAGCAATCAGCCCCAGCATTTT. The chain recombines TRBV28 with TRBJ1-5, with D perhaps matching TRBD1 (5 bases). Germline CDR1 reads MDHEN; CDR2 reads SYDVKM. This CDR3 comprises 17 residues. Deletions cut 5 bases from V and 0 bases from J, with 17 bases between. The entire variable domain, with the rest obtained from reference TRBV28 and TRBJ1-5, is as follows: DVKVTQSSRYLVKRTGEKVFLECVQDMDHENMFWYRQDPGLGLRLIYFSYDVKMKEKGDIPEGYSVSREKKERFSLILESASTNQTSMYLCASSPTLGTYSNQPQHFGDGTRLSIL.

This CDR3 reads CASSQAGADQPQHF. CDR3 sequence (DNA): TGTGCCAGCAGCCAGGCCGGGGCAGATCAGCCCCAGCATTTT. V and J are TRBV4-2 and TRBJ1-5; D is perhaps TRBD1 (5 bases). Germline V gene data show CDR1 as LGHNA and CDR2 as YNFKEQ. CDR3 size: 14 residues. V was shortened by 3 bases and J by 5 bases, with 11 bases between the two germline ends.

The chain is built from TRBV28 and TRBJ2-3; 9 nucleotides line up with TRBD1. The ends lost 8 bases at V and 4 bases at J; junction bases unmatched: 10. The CDR3 has 15 amino acids. Germline loops: CDR1 MDHEN, CDR2 SYDVKM. Here the CDR3 DNA reads TGTGCCAGCTTCGCGGACAGGGGCTTGGCAGATACGCAGTATTTT. Its translation: CASFADRGLADTQYF.

This clone has only one observation. This rearrangement joins TRBV28 to TRBJ1-5; no definite D call. The germline V gene encodes CDR1 MDHEN and CDR2 SYDVKM. This CDR3 has 13 residues. Trimming removed 3 bases from V and 4 bases from J, with 7 bases in between. CDR3 protein: CASSFFGNQPQHF. The CDR3 DNA sequence: TGTGCCAGCAGTTTTTTCGGGAATCAGCCCCAGCATTTT.

The chain recombines TRBV7-9 with TRBJ1-1; D may be TRBD1 (6 bases). CDR1 SEHNR and CDR2 FQNEAQ come from the germline V gene (reference sequence). V lost 5 bases, J lost 1 base, and 11 bases lay in between. This CDR3 has 14 residues. The CDR3 loop reads CASSPRTENTEAFF. The CDR3 bases are TGTGCCAGCAGCCCGCGGACAGAGAACACTGAAGCTTTCTTT.

The DNA for the CDR3 is TGCGCCAGCAGCCAAGATGGGAATTTGGGACTCTACGAGCAGTACTTC. Protein sequence: CASSQDGNLGLYEQYF. This chain links TRBV4-1 with TRBJ2-7; D possibly corresponds to TRBD2 (6 bases). The CDR3 is 16 residues long. The germline V gene encodes CDR1 MGHRA and CDR2 YSYEKL. With 0 bases removed from V and 3 bases from J, the gap between germline ends came to 15 bases.

This sequence joins TRBV6-1 and TRBJ1-2; D gene uncertain. CDR3 length: 13 amino acids. Looked up from germline, CDR1 is MNHNS and CDR2 is SASEGT. V lost 2 bases to trimming and J lost 5 bases, with 9 bases between them. Here the CDR3 reads CASSEPGVYGYTF. DNA of the CDR3: TGTGCCAGCAGTGAACCTGGGGTGTATGGCTACACCTTC.

The chain is built from TRBV28 and TRBJ2-5; 9 nucleotides line up with TRBD1. In germline, CDR1 is MDHEN, CDR2 SYDVKM. The CDR3 has 15 residues. V was clipped by 3 bases and J by 4 bases; unmatched bases: 6. The CDR3, as DNA: TGTGCCAGCAGTTTTTCGGACAGGGGCGGAGAGACCCAGTACTTC. Translation gives CASSFSDRGGETQYF.

The J gene is TRBJ1-1, the V gene TRBV28; unclear D gene. Trimming removed 6 bases from V and 2 bases from J, with 16 bases in between. This CDR3 is built from 15 residues. Germline CDR1 reads MDHEN; CDR2 reads SYDVKM. DNA for the CDR3: TGTGCCAGCAGCCCAGGAGGGCAGGCAAACACTGAAGCTTTCTTT. Residues: CASSPGGQANTEAFF.

This rearrangement joins TRBV6-2 or TRBV6-3 to TRBJ2-2; D could derive from TRBD1 or TRBD2 (5 bases each). There are 15 residues in the CDR3. The germline V gene has CDR1 MNHEY and CDR2 SVGEGT. Trimming removed 4 bases from V and 1 base from J, with 10 bases in between. The CDR3 protein is CASSSGRMNTGELFF. CDR3 nucleotide sequence: TGTGCCAGCAGTTCGGGGCGCATGAACACCGGGGAGCTGTTTTTT.